The 5 T cell receptor beta chains listed next were all sequenced from one sample in a study of cytomegalovirus exposure and HLA in healthy donors. PCR was performed using 60 Vbeta and 13 Jbeta primers. Repertoires were generated with immunoSEQ multiplex PCR, while TCRdb's copy carries only in-frame clones and drops some. The sample holds about 180,000 clones, about four fifths seen once. Material: PBMCs. Source of these receptors: a woman aged 45-60 years in good health and CMV-seropositive.

The V call is TRBV19, the J call TRBJ2-7; the match to TRBD1 covers 7 bases. Looked up from germline, CDR1 is LNHDA and CDR2 is SQIVND (reference sequence). This CDR3 has 14 amino acids. The J segment lost 1 base and the V segment lost 5 bases, leaving 5 bases of the junction unmatched. The CDR3 region is CASSQGQSSYEQYF. CDR3 sequence (DNA): TGTGCCAGTAGTCAGGGACAGTCGTCCTACGAGCAGTACTTC.

This chain connects TRBV18 to TRBJ2-1, with TRBD2 matching 8 bases. J was trimmed by 10 bases and V by 6 bases; bases with no gene match: 5. The V gene's germline CDR1 is KGHSH and CDR2 LQKENI. The CDR3 consists of 12 residues. CDR3 region: CASSPTGGEQFF. The CDR3 DNA is TGTGCCAGCTCCCCCACGGGGGGGGAGCAGTTCTTC.

The V call is TRBV28, the J call TRBJ1-1, with a weak D call TRBD1 (6 bases). V was cut by 2 bases and J by 13 bases, with 14 bases left in between. The germline V gene has CDR1 MDHEN and CDR2 SYDVKM. The CDR3 is made up of 12 amino acids. CDR3 sequence: CASSLVGQRFFF. The CDR3, as DNA: TGTGCCAGCAGTTTAGTTGGACAGAGATTTTTCTTT.

The chain has TRBV27 and TRBJ2-7; D gene uncertain. V shed 5 bases and J shed 4 bases, with 12 bases lying between them. CDR1 and CDR2 (germline): MNHEY, SMNVEV (reference sequence). There are 13 residues in the CDR3. The CDR3 here is CASSLFGQYEQYF. CDR3 bases: TGTGCCAGCAGTCTGTTTGGCCAGTACGAGCAGTACTTC.

The chain uses TRBV9 and TRBJ1-3; no clear D gene. Looked up from germline, CDR1 is SGDLS and CDR2 is YYNGEE. Trimming stripped 4 bases from V and 0 bases from J, with 11 bases between. The CDR3 has 15 residues. Written as DNA, the CDR3 is TGTGCCAGCAGCAAAACACAAAACTCTGGAAACACCATATATTTT. It encodes CASSKTQNSGNTIYF.